This T cell receptor (beta chain) is from a study of Ad26.COV2.S vaccination and SARS-CoV-2 variants. Study in general: Doses of Ad26.COV2.S were injected into muscle once or twice, 56 days apart.

V was cut by 0 bases and J by 7 bases, with 14 bases left in between. CDR3 length equals 15 residues. Germline lookup yields CDR1 SGHTS and CDR2 YDEGEE. Treatment meaning: around 19 received Ad26.COV2.S at low or high dose, single or two shots; 5 received placebo; per-sample allocation not given. The investigators took samples on day 63 after the first vaccine or placebo injection. The vaccine delivered Wuhan-strain SARS-CoV-2 spike through an Ad26 vector. Here immunoSEQ multiplex PCR was the method, and the copy in TCRdb shows in-frame clones only, minus some. The table lists roughly 350,000 clones, roughly 90% of them singletons, with around 6.4% in the top ten.

This TCR derives from a person between 18 and 60 years old who received the Ad26.COV2.S COVID-19 vaccine or a placebo. The chain carries TRBV5-8 and TRBJ2-1; possible D gene TRBD1, 6 bases. The source was peripheral blood, collected in a trial of Ad26.COV2.S vaccine versus placebo. The CDR3 sequence is CASSLVGDKLNEQFF. DNA of the CDR3: TGTGCCAGCAGCTTGGTGGGGGACAAGCTGAATGAGCAGTTCTTC.